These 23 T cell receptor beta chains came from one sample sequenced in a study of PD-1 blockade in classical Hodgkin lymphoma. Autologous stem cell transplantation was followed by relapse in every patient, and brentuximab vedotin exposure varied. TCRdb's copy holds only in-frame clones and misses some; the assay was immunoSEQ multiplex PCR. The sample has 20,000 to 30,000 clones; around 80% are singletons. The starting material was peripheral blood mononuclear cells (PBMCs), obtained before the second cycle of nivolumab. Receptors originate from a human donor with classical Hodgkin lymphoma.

The CDR3 protein is CASRTPGQQYF. CDR3 nucleotides: TGTGCCAGCAGGACCCCGGGGCAGCAGTACTTC. V usage is TRBV28 and J usage is TRBJ2-7; D could derive from TRBD1 or TRBD2 (5 bases each). V was clipped by 6 bases and J by 8 bases, with 11 bases between them. There are 11 residues in the CDR3. CDR1 is MDHEN and CDR2 is SYDVKM in the germline V gene. The full variable domain, its missing parts supplied by reference TRBV28 and TRBJ2-7, is DVKVTQSSRYLVKRTGEKVFLECVQDMDHENMFWYRQDPGLGLRLIYFSYDVKMKEKGDIPEGYSVSREKKERFSLILESASTNQTSMYLCASRTPGQQYFGPGTRLTVT.

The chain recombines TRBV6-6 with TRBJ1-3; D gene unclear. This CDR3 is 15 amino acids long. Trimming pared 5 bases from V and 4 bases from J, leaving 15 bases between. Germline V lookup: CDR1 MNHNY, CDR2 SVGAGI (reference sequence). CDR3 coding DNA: TGTGCCAGCAGTCGCTTTGGCGCCTCCGGAAACACCATATATTTT. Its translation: CASSRFGASGNTIYF.

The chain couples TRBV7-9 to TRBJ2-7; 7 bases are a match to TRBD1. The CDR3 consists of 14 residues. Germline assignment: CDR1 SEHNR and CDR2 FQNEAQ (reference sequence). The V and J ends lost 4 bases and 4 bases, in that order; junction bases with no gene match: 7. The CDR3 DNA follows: TGTGCCAGCAGCTCGATGTCGGACAGGTACGAGCAGTACTTC. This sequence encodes CASSSMSDRYEQYF.

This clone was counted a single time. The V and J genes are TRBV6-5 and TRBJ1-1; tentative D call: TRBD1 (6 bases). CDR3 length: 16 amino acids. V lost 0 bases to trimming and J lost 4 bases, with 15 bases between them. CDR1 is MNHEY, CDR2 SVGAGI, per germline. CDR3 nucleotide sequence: TGTGCCAGCAGTTACTCGCGTTGGGGGCTGGGCACTGAAGCTTTCTTT. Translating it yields CASSYSRWGLGTEAFF.

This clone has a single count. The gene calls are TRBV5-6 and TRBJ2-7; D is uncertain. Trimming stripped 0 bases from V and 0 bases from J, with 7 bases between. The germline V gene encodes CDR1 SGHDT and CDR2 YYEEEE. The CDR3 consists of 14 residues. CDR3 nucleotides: TGTGCCAGCAGCTTGGGACGGTCCTCCTACGAGCAGTACTTC. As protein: CASSLGRSSYEQYF.

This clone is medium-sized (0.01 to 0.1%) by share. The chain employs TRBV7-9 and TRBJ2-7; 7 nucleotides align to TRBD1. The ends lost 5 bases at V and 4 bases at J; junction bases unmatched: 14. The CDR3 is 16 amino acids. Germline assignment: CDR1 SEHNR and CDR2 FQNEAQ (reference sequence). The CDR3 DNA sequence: TGTGCCAGCAGCCAACAAGGGACAGCTAGCCATTACGAGCAGTACTTC. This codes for CASSQQGTASHYEQYF.

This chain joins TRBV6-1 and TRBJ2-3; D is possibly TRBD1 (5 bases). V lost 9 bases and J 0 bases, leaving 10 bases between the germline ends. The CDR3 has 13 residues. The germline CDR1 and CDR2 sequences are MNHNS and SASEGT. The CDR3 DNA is TGTGCCAGTCGGTGGGGCAGCACAGATACGCAGTATTTT. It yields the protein CASRWGSTDTQYF.

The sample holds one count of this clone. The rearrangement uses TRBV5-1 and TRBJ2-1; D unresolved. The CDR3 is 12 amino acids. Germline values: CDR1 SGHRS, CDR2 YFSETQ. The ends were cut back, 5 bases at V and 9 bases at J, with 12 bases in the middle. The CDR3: CASSLTVGEQFF. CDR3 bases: TGCGCCAGCAGTTTGACGGTGGGTGAGCAGTTCTTC.

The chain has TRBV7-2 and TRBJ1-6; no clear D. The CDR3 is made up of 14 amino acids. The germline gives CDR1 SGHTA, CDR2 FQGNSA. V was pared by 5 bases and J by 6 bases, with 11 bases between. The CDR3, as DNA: TGTGCCAGCAGCCCTTCTCGGGTTAATTCACCCCTCCACTTT. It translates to CASSPSRVNSPLHF.

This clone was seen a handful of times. CDR3 amino acids: CASSPIQGNTGELFF. The CDR3 bases are TGTGCCAGCTCACCAATACAGGGGAACACCGGGGAGCTGTTTTTT. The gene calls are TRBV18 and TRBJ2-2, with a possible D match to TRBD1 (6 bases). This CDR3 has 15 amino acids. V was pared by 2 bases and J by 1 base, with 8 bases between. The germline V gene encodes CDR1 KGHSH and CDR2 LQKENI. Drawing the rest from reference TRBV18 and TRBJ2-2, the complete variable domain is NAGVMQNPRHLVRRRGQEARLRCSPMKGHSHVYWYRQLPEEGLKFMVYLQKENIIDESGMPKERFSAEFPKEGPSILRIQQVVRGDSAAYFCASSPIQGNTGELFFGEGSRLTVL.

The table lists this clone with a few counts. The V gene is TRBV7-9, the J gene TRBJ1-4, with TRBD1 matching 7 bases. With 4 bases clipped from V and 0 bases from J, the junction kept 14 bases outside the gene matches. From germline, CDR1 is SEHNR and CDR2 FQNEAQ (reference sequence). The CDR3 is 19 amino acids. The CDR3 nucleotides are TGTGCCAGCAGCTCCACCGGGACAGAGGACCGTGCAACTAATGAAAAACTGTTTTTT. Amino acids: CASSSTGTEDRATNEKLFF.

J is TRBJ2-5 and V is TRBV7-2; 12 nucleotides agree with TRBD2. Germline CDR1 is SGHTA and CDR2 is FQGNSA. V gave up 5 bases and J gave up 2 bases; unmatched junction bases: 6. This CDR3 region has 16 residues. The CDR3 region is CASSTLAGGGQETQYF. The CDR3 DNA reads TGTGCCAGCAGCACACTAGCGGGGGGCGGGCAAGAGACCCAGTACTTC.

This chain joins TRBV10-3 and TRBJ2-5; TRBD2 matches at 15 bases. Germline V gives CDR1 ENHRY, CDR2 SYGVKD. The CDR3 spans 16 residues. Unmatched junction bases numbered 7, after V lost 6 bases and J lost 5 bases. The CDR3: CAISSGTSGGLETQYF. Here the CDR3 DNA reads TGTGCCATCAGCTCGGGGACTAGCGGGGGGTTGGAGACCCAGTACTTC.

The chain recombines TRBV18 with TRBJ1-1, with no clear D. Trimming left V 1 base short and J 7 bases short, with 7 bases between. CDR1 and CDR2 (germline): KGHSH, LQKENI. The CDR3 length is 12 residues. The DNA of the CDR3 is TGTGCCAGCTCACCACAGCAACTTGAAGCTTTCTTT. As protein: CASSPQQLEAFF.

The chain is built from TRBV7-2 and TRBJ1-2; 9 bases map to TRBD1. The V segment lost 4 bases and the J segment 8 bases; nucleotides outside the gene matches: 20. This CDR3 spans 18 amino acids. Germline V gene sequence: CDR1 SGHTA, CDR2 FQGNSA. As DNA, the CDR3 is TGTGCCAGCAGCTCGCTACTACGGGATCGGGGACAGGGAGGGGGCTACACCTTC. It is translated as CASSSLLRDRGQGGGYTF.

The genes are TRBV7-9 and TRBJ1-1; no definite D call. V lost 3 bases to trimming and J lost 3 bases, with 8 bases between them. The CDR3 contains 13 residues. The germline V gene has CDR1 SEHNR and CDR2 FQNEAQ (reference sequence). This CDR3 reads CASSFVGDTEAFF. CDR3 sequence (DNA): TGTGCCAGCAGCTTCGTTGGGGACACTGAAGCTTTCTTT.

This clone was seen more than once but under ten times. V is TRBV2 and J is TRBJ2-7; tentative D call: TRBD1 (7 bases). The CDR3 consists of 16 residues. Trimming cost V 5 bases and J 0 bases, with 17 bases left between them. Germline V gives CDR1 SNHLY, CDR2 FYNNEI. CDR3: CASSTSRGRSSYEQYF. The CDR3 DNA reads TGTGCCAGCAGTACCTCCAGGGGGAGGAGCTCCTACGAGCAGTACTTC.

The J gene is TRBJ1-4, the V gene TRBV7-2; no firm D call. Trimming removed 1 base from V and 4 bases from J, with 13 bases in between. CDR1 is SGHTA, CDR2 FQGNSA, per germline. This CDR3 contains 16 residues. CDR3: CASSLGGRRLNEKLFF. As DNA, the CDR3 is TGTGCCAGCAGCTTAGGCGGTCGGAGGCTTAATGAAAAACTGTTTTTT.

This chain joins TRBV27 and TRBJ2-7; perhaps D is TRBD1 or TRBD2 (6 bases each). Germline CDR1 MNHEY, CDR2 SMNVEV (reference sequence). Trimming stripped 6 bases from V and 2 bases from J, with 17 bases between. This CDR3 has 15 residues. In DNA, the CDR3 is TGTGCCAGCAGCTTCCCGGGGGCAGAGACCTACGAGCAGTACTTC. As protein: CASSFPGAETYEQYF.

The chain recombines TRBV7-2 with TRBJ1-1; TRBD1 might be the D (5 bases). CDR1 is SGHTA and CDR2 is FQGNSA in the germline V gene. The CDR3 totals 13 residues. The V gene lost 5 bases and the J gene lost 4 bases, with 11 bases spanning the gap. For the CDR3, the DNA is TGTGCCAGCAGCGAGGGGAAGAGCACTGAAGCTTTCTTT. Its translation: CASSEGKSTEAFF. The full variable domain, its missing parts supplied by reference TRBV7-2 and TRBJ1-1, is GAGVSQSPSNKVTEKGKDVELRCDPISGHTALYWYRQSLGQGLEFLIYFQGNSAPDKSGLPSDRFSAERTGGSVSTLTIQRTQQEDSAVYLCASSEGKSTEAFFGQGTRLTVV.

CDR3 amino acids: CASSLGQGAVYGYTF. CDR3 coding DNA: TGTGCCAGCAGCTTAGGACAGGGGGCGGTCTATGGCTACACCTTC. The genes are TRBV7-9 and TRBJ1-2; TRBD1 agrees at 10 bases. The CDR3 runs to 15 residues. Losses at the gene ends were 1 base for V and 4 bases for J; bases not matched to a gene: 3. From germline, CDR1 is SEHNR and CDR2 FQNEAQ (reference sequence).

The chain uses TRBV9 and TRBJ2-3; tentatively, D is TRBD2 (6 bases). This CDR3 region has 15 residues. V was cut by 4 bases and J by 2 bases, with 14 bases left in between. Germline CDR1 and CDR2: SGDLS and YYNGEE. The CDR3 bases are TGTGCCAGCAGCCTCGGGACTCGACACACAGATACGCAGTATTTT. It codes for CASSLGTRHTDTQYF. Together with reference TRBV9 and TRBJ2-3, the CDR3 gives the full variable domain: DSGVTQTPKHLITATGQRVTLRCSPRSGDLSVYWYQQSLDQGLQFLIQYYNGEERAKGNILERFSAQQFPDLHSELNLSSLELGDSALYFCASSLGTRHTDTQYFGPGTRLTVL.

The CDR3, as DNA: TGTGCCAGCAGCTTCCCCAGCTTAGACATTGGATACGAGCAGTACTTC. Amino acid sequence: CASSFPSLDIGYEQYF. V gene TRBV11-1 combines with J gene TRBJ2-7; D not resolved. The germline V gene has CDR1 SGHAT and CDR2 FQDESV (reference sequence). With 3 bases removed from V and 4 bases from J, the gap between germline ends came to 19 bases. The CDR3 runs 16 residues.